The 32 T cell receptor beta chains below all came from one sample that was sequenced in a study of CD8+ T cells in alopecia areata. Extracted RNA was reverse transcribed, and the resulting cDNA served as sequencing template. Only in-frame clones appear in the TCRdb table, and some are missing; sequencing was by immunoSEQ multiplex PCR. The data show 150,000 to 200,000 clones, with 50% to 70% seen just once and approximately 1.2% held by the top ten. Treatment in this sample: oral pan-JAK inhibitor, 5-10 mg twice daily. This specimen consisted of CD4+ T cells sorted from blood, obtained between weeks 49 and 50, from a patient treated with tofacitinib. These receptors originate from a human donor with alopecia areata.

The chain is built from TRBV5-1 and TRBJ1-5, with a possible D match to TRBD1 (6 bases). Trimming cost V 4 bases and J 4 bases, with 15 bases left between them. The CDR3 extends over 15 amino acids. Germline V gives CDR1 SGHRS, CDR2 YFSETQ. CDR3 nucleotides: TGCGCCAGCAGCCAGGAGGGGGGTGGAAATCAGCCCCAGCATTTT. Translated: CASSQEGGGNQPQHF. The variable domain in full, completed from reference TRBV5-1 and TRBJ1-5, reads KAGVTQTPRYLIKTRGQQVTLSCSPISGHRSVSWYQQTPGQGLQFLFEYFSETQRNKGNFPGRFSGRQFSNSRSEMNVSTLELGDSALYLCASSQEGGGNQPQHFGDGTRLSIL.

Concerning this clone itself: The same CDR3 also results from other DNA sequences found in this sample. The chain employs TRBV19 and TRBJ1-1; D not certain. The V and J ends lost 3 bases and 1 base respectively, with 9 bases between them. Germline-derived CDR1 and CDR2 are LNHDA and SQIVND (reference sequence). This CDR3 has 14 residues. CDR3 sequence reads: CASSIVQANTEAFF. The CDR3 DNA reads as TGTGCCAGTAGTATCGTGCAGGCGAACACTGAAGCTTTCTTT.

This clone appeared a few times. In DNA, the CDR3 is TGTGCCAGCAGCCCTCGGGTTAGCGGGGGTTACGAGCAGTACTTC. Amino acids: CASSPRVSGGYEQYF. The chain links TRBV4-2 to TRBJ2-7; 9 bases agree with TRBD2. Germline V lookup: CDR1 LGHNA, CDR2 YNFKEQ. CDR3 length: 15 residues. Unmatched junction bases numbered 8, after V lost 4 bases and J lost 4 bases.

This clone turned up a few times. The chain links TRBV5-4 to TRBJ2-3; D is tentatively TRBD1 or TRBD2 (5 bases each). The CDR3 covers 13 residues. Between the trimmed V and J ends, which lost 4 bases and 1 base, there was a span of 7 bases. In germline, CDR1 is SGHNT, CDR2 YYREEE (reference sequence). The CDR3 spells CASSRDRTDTQYF. CDR3 nucleotides: TGTGCCAGCAGCCGGGACCGCACAGATACGCAGTATTTT.

CDR3 region: CASSLGSGYRTDTQYF. CDR3 DNA: TGCGCCAGCAGCCTTGGGTCGGGGTACCGCACAGATACGCAGTATTTT. V is TRBV5-1 and J is TRBJ2-3; a possible D gene is TRBD2 (5 bases). The V gene's germline CDR1 is SGHRS and CDR2 YFSETQ. The CDR3 is 16 amino acids. V lost 4 bases, J lost 1 base, and 16 bases lay in between.

This clone was observed a handful of times. This rearrangement joins TRBV5-1 to TRBJ2-7, with TRBD2 matching 8 bases. CDR3 length: 18 residues. Germline trimming cut 2 bases from V and 0 bases from J; bases unmatched to any gene: 13. The germline V gene has CDR1 SGHRS and CDR2 YFSETQ. CDR3 nucleotides: TGCGCCAGCAGCTTCCAGACGCCGGGACTAGGGAGCTCCTACGAGCAGTACTTC. Its translation is CASSFQTPGLGSSYEQYF.

Turning to this clone: Other nucleotide sequences in the sample specify the same CDR3. This chain links TRBV29-1 with TRBJ1-5; 9 bases align to TRBD1. The CDR3 runs to 12 residues. Trimming removed 6 bases from V and 4 bases from J; junction bases left unmatched: 1. Per germline, CDR1 SQVTM and CDR2 ANQGSEA. As DNA, the CDR3 is TGCAGCGTGGGACAGGGAAATCAGCCCCAGCATTTT. The encoded protein is CSVGQGNQPQHF. Drawing the rest from reference TRBV29-1 and TRBJ1-5, the complete variable domain is SAVISQKPSRDICQRGTSLTIQCQVDSQVTMMFWYRQQPGQSLTLIATANQGSEATYESGFVIDKFPISRPNLTFSTLTVSNMSPEDSSIYLCSVGQGNQPQHFGDGTRLSIL.

The chain is built from TRBV7-9 and TRBJ1-2, with D hard to call. The ends were cut back, 5 bases at V and 5 bases at J, with 15 bases in the middle. The CDR3 length is 14 residues. The germline V gene encodes CDR1 SEHNR and CDR2 FQNEAQ (reference sequence). The CDR3 DNA is TGTGCCAGCAGCCCGTCAGGAGGCTTTTATGGCTACACCTTC. It encodes CASSPSGGFYGYTF.

This rearrangement joins TRBV6-1 to TRBJ1-1; D not certain. CDR1 is MNHNS, CDR2 SASEGT, per germline. The V end was cut by 7 bases, the J end by 0 bases, with 3 bases between. The CDR3 is 11 residues long. The DNA of the CDR3 is TGTGCCAGCAAAATGAACACTGAAGCTTTCTTT. Protein product: CASKMNTEAFF.

This clone was picked up one time. This chain joins TRBV5-1 and TRBJ2-5; maybe TRBD1 (6 bases). V lost 1 base and J lost 2, with 9 bases in between. The V gene's germline CDR1 is SGHRS and CDR2 YFSETQ. The CDR3 has 14 residues. The CDR3 spells CASSLKTGQETQYF. CDR3 DNA sequence: TGCGCCAGCAGCTTGAAAACAGGGCAAGAGACCCAGTACTTC. Full variable domain (rest looked up from reference TRBV5-1 and TRBJ2-5): KAGVTQTPRYLIKTRGQQVTLSCSPISGHRSVSWYQQTPGQGLQFLFEYFSETQRNKGNFPGRFSGRQFSNSRSEMNVSTLELGDSALYLCASSLKTGQETQYFGPGTRLLVL.

The CDR3 DNA reads as TGCAGCGTCCGGGGACATGGGATCCTGACCTACAATGAGCAGTTCTTC. This codes for CSVRGHGILTYNEQFF. The chain has TRBV29-1 and TRBJ2-1; the D gene is possibly TRBD1 (6 bases). CDR3 length: 16 residues. Germline CDR1 is SQVTM and CDR2 is ANQGSEA. V lost 6 bases to trimming and J lost 2 bases, with 20 bases between them.

This chain uses TRBV4-3 with TRBJ2-7, with D possibly matching TRBD1 (6 bases). Germline lookup yields CDR1 LGHNA and CDR2 YSLEER. This CDR3 contains 15 residues. V was shortened by 0 bases and J by 7 bases, with 16 bases between the two germline ends. The CDR3 loop is CASSQEGRGDWEQYF. In DNA, the CDR3 is TGCGCCAGCAGCCAAGAGGGCAGGGGTGATTGGGAGCAGTACTTC.

This chain joins TRBV25-1 and TRBJ1-2; D not certain. The length of the CDR3 is 15 residues. Trimming left V 0 bases short and J 2 bases short, with 10 bases between. CDR1 MGHDK and CDR2 SYGVNS come from the germline V gene. The CDR3 nucleotides read TGTGCCAGCAGTGAATACCCGATGAGCAACTATGGCTACACCTTC. It is translated as CASSEYPMSNYGYTF.

This chain uses TRBV29-1 with TRBJ1-2; TRBD1 is a possible D gene (6 bases). Trimming removed 6 bases from V and 3 bases from J, with 17 bases in between. The CDR3 covers 14 residues. Germline-derived CDR1 and CDR2 are SQVTM and ANQGSEA. The CDR3, as DNA: TGCAGCGTGCCAGGACAGTCCACCTACTATGGCTACACCTTC. This translates into CSVPGQSTYYGYTF.

V and J are TRBV19 and TRBJ1-2, with 8 positions matching TRBD1. The V gene's germline CDR1 is LNHDA and CDR2 SQIVND (reference sequence). There are 14 residues in the CDR3. V lost 7 bases to trimming and J lost 8 bases; unmatched junction nucleotides: 12. CDR3 amino acids: CASTTQGGVDGYTF. The CDR3 nucleotides are TGTGCCAGTACCACACAGGGGGGGGTCGACGGCTACACCTTC.

This chain uses TRBV6-1 with TRBJ2-5; either TRBD1 or TRBD2 may fit D (6 bases each). The CDR3 has 15 residues. Trimming took off 2 bases at V and 2 bases at J, with 12 bases between the two ends. Germline values: CDR1 MNHNS, CDR2 SASEGT. CDR3 DNA: TGTGCCAGCAGTGAATCTCGGGGGCAGCAAGAGACCCAGTACTTC. This encodes CASSESRGQQETQYF.

The V call is TRBV28, the J call TRBJ1-6; D not certain. Germline CDR1 reads MDHEN; CDR2 reads SYDVKM. Trimming took 4 bases from V and 8 from J, leaving 6 bases between them. This CDR3 is built from 12 residues. The CDR3 here is CASSSGHSPLHF. The DNA of the CDR3 is TGTGCCAGCAGTTCCGGACATTCACCCCTCCACTTT.

The chain links TRBV12-5 to TRBJ1-6; D not certain. Trimming shortened V by 1 base and J by 8 bases, and 12 bases separated the two germline ends. This CDR3 comprises 15 residues. Germline assignment: CDR1 LGHNT and CDR2 FRNRAP. The DNA of the CDR3 is TGTGCTAGTGGTTTGGACCGGGCCCCGGATTCACCCCTCCACTTT. Its protein is CASGLDRAPDSPLHF.

The J gene is TRBJ1-4, the V gene TRBV30; no firm D call. Germline-derived CDR1 and CDR2 are GTSNPN and SVGIG (reference sequence). The CDR3 is made up of 16 amino acids. Deletions cut 4 bases from V and 5 bases from J, with 20 bases between. The DNA of the CDR3 is TGTGCCTGGAAGCGCGTTCGAGACCGCCTAAATGAAAAACTGTTTTTT. Its translation: CAWKRVRDRLNEKLFF.

The J gene is TRBJ2-1, the V gene TRBV27; D unclear. CDR3 length: 16 residues. V shed 5 bases and J shed 6 bases, with 20 bases lying between them. Germline V gene lookup returns CDR1 MNHEY and CDR2 SMNVEV (reference sequence). CDR3 loop: CASSPPTPLTGNEQFF. Here the CDR3 DNA reads TGTGCCAGCAGTCCGCCGACACCCCTGACGGGCAATGAGCAGTTCTTC.

The J gene is TRBJ1-4, the V gene TRBV4-3; 9 bases agree with TRBD1. The length of the CDR3 is 17 residues. The V and J ends lost 2 bases and 5 bases, in that order; junction bases with no gene match: 9. The germline V gene has CDR1 LGHNA and CDR2 YSLEER. CDR3 sequence (DNA): TGCGCCAGCAGCCAACACCCACAGGGGGCGGCGAATGAAAAACTGTTTTTT. It translates to CASSQHPQGAANEKLFF.

V usage is TRBV30 and J usage is TRBJ1-2; D perhaps matches TRBD1 (5 bases). The germline V gene has CDR1 GTSNPN and CDR2 SVGIG (reference sequence). The CDR3 consists of 13 residues. Trimming left V 5 bases short and J 7 bases short, with 17 bases between. CDR3 sequence (DNA): TGTGCCTGGGGCTTGGGGGTGCCTAGTGGCTACACCTTC. Its protein is CAWGLGVPSGYTF.

V usage is TRBV2 and J usage is TRBJ1-2; D ambiguous. CDR1 and CDR2 (germline): SNHLY, FYNNEI. The CDR3 contains 13 residues. V was clipped by 8 bases and J by 7 bases, with 17 bases between them. CDR3 loop: CASVSNGPGGYTF. The CDR3 coding sequence is TGTGCCAGCGTCTCTAACGGGCCGGGTGGCTACACCTTC.

J is TRBJ1-2 and V is TRBV30; D is undetermined. V was pared by 2 bases and J by 0 bases, with 4 bases between. CDR1 is GTSNPN and CDR2 is SVGIG in the germline V gene (reference sequence). The CDR3 is made up of 12 amino acids. The CDR3 DNA reads as TGTGCCTGGAGTCCCGCTAACTATGGCTACACCTTC. Translated, it gives CAWSPANYGYTF.

The genes are TRBV9 and TRBJ1-2; D possibly corresponds to TRBD1 (6 bases). The CDR3 sequence is 16 residues long. The ends were cut back, 3 bases at V and 8 bases at J, with 23 bases in the middle. The germline gives CDR1 SGDLS, CDR2 YYNGEE. CDR3 DNA: TGTGCCAGCAGCGCTGGCTTGGGGACAATCAGGACGGGCTACACCTTC. This encodes CASSAGLGTIRTGYTF.

This clone has a handful of counts. The rearrangement links TRBV6-5 to TRBJ2-7; 11 bases line up with TRBD1. The CDR3 is made up of 14 amino acids. Germline CDR1 reads MNHEY; CDR2 reads SVGAGI. Losses at the gene ends were 5 bases for V and 6 bases for J; bases not matched to a gene: 6. The CDR3 DNA follows: TGTGCCAGCAGTGGAGGACAGGGGGCGAGCGAGCAGTACTTC. Its translation: CASSGGQGASEQYF.

The V gene is TRBV27, the J gene TRBJ1-6; tentatively, D is TRBD1 (6 bases). The CDR3 runs 14 residues. CDR1 is MNHEY, CDR2 SMNVEV, per germline (reference sequence). V shed 6 bases and J shed 9 bases, with 15 bases lying between them. The CDR3 DNA follows: TGTGCCAGCAGCGCCAGGGGAGGACGTTCACCCCTCCACTTT. This sequence encodes CASSARGGRSPLHF.

The chain has TRBV5-6 and TRBJ1-4; D perhaps matches TRBD1 (5 bases). The CDR3 runs 16 residues. V shed 5 bases and J shed 4 bases, with 18 bases lying between them. CDR1 and CDR2 (germline): SGHDT, YYEEEE. CDR3 nucleotide sequence: TGTGCCAGCAGACCCGGGGGTAGACGGCTTAATGAAAAACTGTTTTTT. Its protein product is CASRPGGRRLNEKLFF.

Remarks on this clone: Likely a read error: the CDR3 ends without its conserved phenylalanine or tryptophan. The chain recombines TRBV10-3 with TRBJ1-5; D gene uncertain. V shed 3 bases and J shed 9 bases, with 9 bases lying between them. This CDR3 contains 12 residues. The germline V gene encodes CDR1 ENHRY and CDR2 SYGVKD. CDR3 DNA: TGTGCCATCAGTGACTCTAGCTTGCCCCAGCATCTT. Translation: CAISDSSLPQHL.

The V gene is TRBV5-6, the J gene TRBJ1-1; the D gene is possibly TRBD1 (6 bases). The V gene's germline CDR1 is SGHDT and CDR2 YYEEEE. CDR3 size: 16 residues. V was clipped by 2 bases and J by 0 bases, with 14 bases between them. CDR3 DNA sequence: TGTGCCAGCAGCTTTACCGGGACACTTATGAACACTGAAGCTTTCTTT. Its translation: CASSFTGTLMNTEAFF.

CDR3 sequence (DNA): TGTGCCAGCAGTTCCGGACAGGGTAGGAAGACCCAGTACTTC. It yields the protein CASSSGQGRKTQYF. The chain has TRBV7-3 and TRBJ2-5, with 8 bases matching TRBD1. The trim removed 6 bases at V and 6 bases at J, leaving 9 bases unmatched. From germline, CDR1 is SGHTA and CDR2 FQGTGA. The CDR3 is 14 residues long.

The V and J genes are TRBV29-1 and TRBJ2-1, with 7 nucleotides matching TRBD2. The CDR3 sequence is 12 residues long. CDR1 and CDR2 (germline): SQVTM, ANQGSEA. Trimming took 1 base from V and 8 from J; bases not matched to a gene: 2. CDR3 in DNA: TGCAGCGTTGAAGTGGGAGGGTATGAGCAGTTCTTC. It translates to CSVEVGGYEQFF.